Listed below are T cell receptor beta chains from one sample, sequenced in a study of CD8+CD57+ T cells in acquired aplastic anemia. One entry per CDR3 protein, called by TCRdb with MiXCR from the reads. The sample shows some 170,000 distinct CDR3 sequences, 71% of them seen only once. The sample consisted of sorted CD4+, CD8+, or CD8+CD57+ T cells (not recorded which) from PBMCs. The receptors derive from a human donor with aplastic anemia. The CDR3 runs from the conserved cysteine through the conserved F or W. D genes are given only for firm matches. Where a row states a size, it is once, few, many or the class of an expanded clone; other rows omit it.

TRBV7-8	TRBJ1-2	-	-	CASSLSAADYGYTF	TGTGCCAGCAGCTTAAGTGCGGCAGATTATGGCTACACCTTC
TRBV20-1	TRBJ2-3	TRBD2	-	CSASILAGVSDTQYF	TGCAGTGCTAGTATTCTAGCGGGAGTGTCAGATACGCAGTATTTT
TRBV7-9	TRBJ2-2	-	-	CASSPQTGTGELFF	TGTGCCAGCAGCCCACAAACAGGGACGGGGGAGCTGTTTTTT
TRBV7-3	TRBJ2-3	-	-	CASSSSVAGAGTDTQYF	TGTGCCAGCAGCTCCAGCGTAGCAGGGGCGGGCACAGATACGCAGTATTTT
TRBV19	TRBJ1-6	-	-	CASSPDSWIVGSPLHF	TGTGCCAGTAGCCCGGACAGTTGGATTGTTGGTTCACCCCTCCACTTT
TRBV2	TRBJ1-5	-	once	CASSDYDTPAF	TGTGCCAGCAGTGATTACGACACCCCTGCTTTT
TRBV29-1	TRBJ2-1	-	-	CSVTLLENEQFF	TGCAGCGTGACCCTCTTGGAGAATGAGCAGTTCTTC
TRBV9	TRBJ1-6	TRBD1	-	CASSVSGGDSPLHF	TGTGCCAGCAGCGTTTCAGGGGGTGATTCACCCCTCCACTTT
TRBV9	TRBJ2-7	-	once	CASSVGGRTEGEQYF	TGTGCCAGCAGCGTAGGCGGTAGGACCGAAGGCGAGCAGTACTTC
TRBV29-1	TRBJ1-3	-	few	CSQGFWASGNTIYF	TGCAGCCAAGGTTTTTGGGCCTCTGGAAACACCATATATTTT
TRBV20-1	TRBJ1-2	-	-	CSARGSSYGYTF	TGCAGTGCTAGAGGGTCCAGCTATGGCTACACCTTC
TRBV20-1	TRBJ1-6	TRBD1	-	CSALGDRAYNSPLHF	TGCAGTGCTCTCGGCGACAGGGCGTATAATTCACCCCTCCACTTT
TRBV5-1	TRBJ2-6	-	-	CASSRTQSSGANVLTF	TGCGCCAGCAGCCGGACACAATCCTCTGGGGCCAACGTCCTGACTTTC
TRBV4-1	TRBJ2-5	-	-	CASSLPSQGPQETQYF	TGCGCCAGCAGCCTCCCTTCACAGGGACCCCAAGAGACCCAGTACTTC
TRBV5-4	TRBJ2-7	-	-	CASSLSWGREQYF	TGTGCCAGCAGCTTAAGTTGGGGGCGCGAGCAGTACTTC
TRBV19	TRBJ2-1	TRBD2	many	CASSIPRTSGTNEQFF	TGTGCCAGTAGTATACCAAGGACTAGCGGGACCAATGAGCAGTTCTTC
TRBV24-1	TRBJ2-5	-	-	CATSDARGLETQYF	TGTGCCACCAGTGACGCCAGGGGTTTGGAGACCCAGTACTTC
TRBV2	TRBJ1-2	-	few	CASSRPGLYGYTF	TGTGCCAGCAGTAGGCCAGGGCTGTATGGCTACACCTTC
TRBV10-3	TRBJ2-7	TRBD1	-	CVSSTRQGRNEQYF	TGTGTCAGCAGTACAAGACAGGGGAGGAACGAGCAGTACTTC
TRBV25-1	TRBJ2-7	-	many	CASSEYGGSSGEQYF	TGTGCCAGCAGTGAATACGGGGGCTCGAGCGGTGAGCAGTACTTC
TRBV7-9	TRBJ2-7	-	-	CASSLVFRDEQYF	TGTGCCAGCAGCTTAGTTTTTAGGGACGAGCAGTACTTC
TRBV20-1	TRBJ1-1	-	-	CRVSEAFF	TGCAGGGTGTCTGAAGCTTTCTTT
TRBV15	TRBJ2-7	-	-	CATSRDTPGPGSLYEQYF	TGTGCCACCAGCAGAGACACCCCAGGGCCAGGGAGCCTCTACGAGCAGTACTTC
TRBV7-9	TRBJ2-7	-	-	CASSQTQMLYGYEQYF	TGTGCCAGCAGCCAAACCCAGATGCTCTATGGCTACGAGCAGTACTTC
TRBV20-1	TRBJ2-7	TRBD1	once	CSARDTYRGSYEQYF	TGCAGTGCTAGAGATACCTACAGGGGGAGCTACGAGCAGTACTTC
TRBV5-4	TRBJ1-1	-	-	CASSLGSRFGDTEAFF	TGTGCCAGCAGCTTGGGGTCCAGGTTCGGGGACACTGAAGCTTTCTTT
TRBV20-1	TRBJ2-1	-	few	CSARPPGLASMEQFF	TGCAGTGCTAGACCACCGGGACTCGCGTCGATGGAGCAGTTCTTC
TRBV12-3/TRBV12-4	TRBJ2-1	-	-	CASRDRFNEQFF	TGTGCCAGCAGGGACAGATTCAATGAGCAGTTCTTC
TRBV19	TRBJ1-4	-	-	CASSMADEEELFF	TGTGCCAGTAGTATGGCGGACGAGGAAGAACTGTTTTTT
TRBV10-3	TRBJ2-3	-	-	CATLGASEHTQYF	TGTGCCACACTCGGGGCTAGCGAGCATACGCAGTATTTT
TRBV6-4	TRBJ1-2	-	many	CASSDLDGGLGYTF	TGTGCCAGCAGTGACCTAGATGGGGGGCTCGGCTACACCTTC